The entry that follows covers one T cell receptor (beta chain) sequence. The data were taken from a study of blood T cell repertoires in COVID-19. Looking at the study overall: The recovered donors of Cohort 3 showed two negative PCRs, clearance, or symptom resolution. Acute and convalescent COVID-19 samples came from the United States, Italy and Spain.

Individuals drawn from 24 US areas were roughly 18 to 95 years old. The CDR3 contains 14 residues. The germline V gene has CDR1 PRHDT and CDR2 FYEKMQ (reference sequence). Unmatched junction bases numbered 8, after V lost 5 bases and J lost 10 bases. In the source study's methods: Scientists estimated how many nucleated cells there were by amplifying reference gene primers. Assay: immunoSEQ multiplex PCR; the TCRdb copy retains only in-frame clones and omits some. That table furnishes V, J and clone size, whereas the DNA furnished D and trimming. Among about 150,000 clones, approximately 79% were seen once, and the ten largest hold roughly 19%.

This receptor was identified in a woman in her sixties or seventies in a cohort exposed to, infected with or recovered from COVID-19 (not recorded which). Sequenced sample: PBMCs or T cells enriched from blood (not recorded which). This sequence joins TRBV13 and TRBJ1-6; 7 bases match TRBD1. The CDR3 is CASSPTGFRSPLHF. CDR3 sequence (DNA): TGTGCCAGCAGCCCGACAGGGTTTCGATCACCCCTCCACTTT.